These 8 T cell receptor beta chains were all obtained from the same sample, sequenced in a study of T-cell memory formation after mild COVID-19 (dated by TCRdb to the early 2020s). Receptors were amplified or captured by 5' RACE. Sequencing was carried out with an Illumina NovaSeq 6000. TCRdb reprocessed the public reads (quality trimming at Q25 with fastp, clone calling with MiXCR) and kept in-frame beta chains. CDR3 protein duplicates are merged, each entry listing the most common genes and DNA. The sample profile shows roughly 300,000 distinct CDR3 sequences; around 8% of them were found once. The leading ten clones occupy 22% of the sample. Input material: PBMCs or a T cell subset sorted from them (not recorded which). Receptors were obtained from a man aged 18 to 29 who had mild COVID-19 (a few samples of this study predate the infection). The sample titles of this study are shuffled in the database, so cell type and time point are left out; the donor was told from shared clones.

V gene TRBV29-1 combines with J gene TRBJ2-3, with TRBD1 matching 7 bases. The trim removed 6 bases at V and 1 base at J, leaving 19 bases unmatched. Germline V gene data show CDR1 as SQVTM and CDR2 as ANQGSEA. The CDR3 extends over 18 amino acids. The CDR3 loop is CSVVPGQRKTLGTDTQYF. CDR3 in DNA: TGCAGCGTCGTCCCGGGACAGCGAAAAACACTCGGCACAGATACGCAGTATTTT.

Only a few counts were recorded for this clonotype. The chain is built from TRBV7-2 and TRBJ2-2; the D is unclear. This CDR3 has 16 residues. The V end lost 5 bases, the J end lost 3 bases, and 16 bases lay between the germline ends. Looked up from germline, CDR1 is SGHTA and CDR2 is FQGNSA. As DNA, the CDR3 is TGTGCCAGCAGCCTCCGCAGCTCGATGGACACCGGGGAGCTGTTTTTT. Encoded protein: CASSLRSSMDTGELFF. The full variable domain, with the rest looked up from reference TRBV7-2 and TRBJ2-2, is GAGVSQSPSNKVTEKGKDVELRCDPISGHTALYWYRQSLGQGLEFLIYFQGNSAPDKSGLPSDRFSAERTGGSVSTLTIQRTQQEDSAVYLCASSLRSSMDTGELFFGEGSRLTVL.

This clonotype was observed a single time. The chain uses TRBV18 and TRBJ1-1; D gene ambiguous. V gave up 0 bases and J gave up 4 bases, with 12 bases separating them. Germline lookup yields CDR1 KGHSH and CDR2 LQKENI. The CDR3 loop spans 15 amino acids. CDR3 sequence (DNA): TGTGCCAGCTCACCACCTCCGGAGGATGGCACTGAAGCTTTCTTT. Translating gives CASSPPPEDGTEAFF.

This clonotype was counted at least ten times. The V gene is TRBV20-1, the J gene TRBJ2-1, with TRBD1 matching over 8 bases. The CDR3 loop spans 15 amino acids. The germline V gene has CDR1 DFQATT and CDR2 SNEGSKA (reference sequence). With 6 bases clipped from V and 7 bases from J, the junction kept 14 bases outside the gene matches. Here the CDR3 DNA reads TGCAGTGCCTTACCTACAGGGGGGCTTCGAAATGAGCAGTTCTTC. As protein: CSALPTGGLRNEQFF.

The chain is built from TRBV20-1 and TRBJ2-5; 7 positions match TRBD1. CDR3 length: 15 amino acids. Trimming cost V 3 bases and J 2 bases; bases outside gene matches: 9. Germline assignment: CDR1 DFQATT and CDR2 SNEGSKA (reference sequence). For the CDR3, the DNA is TGCAGTGCTAGCCCTCGGACAGGAACTCAAGAGACCCAGTACTTC. Its protein product is CSASPRTGTQETQYF.

This chain connects TRBV4-2 to TRBJ2-5; possible D gene TRBD2, 5 bases. Germline V gene sequence: CDR1 LGHNA, CDR2 YNFKEQ. The CDR3 consists of 14 residues. The V and J ends lost 0 bases and 5 bases respectively, with 10 bases between them. As DNA, the CDR3 is TGTGCCAGCAGCCAAGATGACGGACTGGAGACCCAGTACTTC. The encoded protein is CASSQDDGLETQYF.

The gene calls are TRBV11-2 and TRBJ2-4; 12 bases align to TRBD1. There are 15 residues in the CDR3. CDR1 and CDR2 (germline): SGHAT, FQNNGV. The junction had 8 bases not matched to a gene; V was cut back by 3 bases and J by 11 bases. The CDR3 bases are TGTGCCAGCAGCTTCTCGGGGACAGGGGGCTGGTTTCAGTACTTC. Its protein product is CASSFSGTGGWFQYF.

In its sample, this clonotype was seen many times. The V and J genes are TRBV29-1 and TRBJ2-1; D is perhaps TRBD1 (6 bases). The CDR3 is made up of 11 amino acids. CDR1 and CDR2 from the germline V gene are SQVTM and ANQGSEA. The V and J ends lost 5 bases and 11 bases respectively, with 13 bases between them. The CDR3 is CSVTGQPQQFF. In DNA, the CDR3 is TGCAGCGTTACTGGACAGCCTCAGCAGTTCTTC.